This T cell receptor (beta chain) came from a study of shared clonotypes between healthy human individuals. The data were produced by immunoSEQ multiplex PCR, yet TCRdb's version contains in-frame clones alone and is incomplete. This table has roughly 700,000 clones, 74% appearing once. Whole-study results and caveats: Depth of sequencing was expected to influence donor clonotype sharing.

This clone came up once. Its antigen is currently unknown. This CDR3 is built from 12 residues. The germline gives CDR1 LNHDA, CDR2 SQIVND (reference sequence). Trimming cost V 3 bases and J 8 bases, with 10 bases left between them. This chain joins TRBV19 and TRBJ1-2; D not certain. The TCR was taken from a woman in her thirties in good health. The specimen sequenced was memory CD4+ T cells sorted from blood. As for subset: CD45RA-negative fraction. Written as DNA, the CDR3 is TGTGCCAGTAGTATTCGTACTGGAGGCTACACCTTC. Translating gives CASSIRTGGYTF.